The subject of this entry is one T cell receptor beta chain. Antigen: not known. This record comes from a study of T-cell reconstitution after alpha-beta-depleted transplantation in children. Overall study findings and caveats: One year post-transplant, T-cell counts and diversity were largely derived from T cells produced anew. At day 60, the high TCRbeta diversity found in some patients originated from recipient T cells and thymic progenitors that had survived. Reports say that about two months after transplant, the alpha-beta T cells came out of several hundred graft clones that had expanded.

Unmatched junction bases numbered 6, after V lost 5 bases and J lost 3 bases. The CDR3 contains 15 residues. A library of TCRbeta sequences, prepared with unique molecular identifiers, was generated. TCRdb fed the PCR reads into MiXCR, producing one record per CDR3 protein. The repertoire holds about 980,000 distinct CDR3 sequences, with around 30% as singletons. The sample consisted of PBMCs, mostly from graft donor cells, taken 360 days after TCRalphabeta/CD19-depleted stem cell transplant. The V gene is TRBV12-3 or TRBV12-4, the J gene TRBJ2-5, with TRBD2 identical over 10 bases. The sequence came from a boy in the first two years of life who had a stem cell transplant for SCID, so the T cells may come from the graft donor. Written as DNA, the CDR3 is TGTGCCAGCAGTCCGGGACTAGCGAGAGAAGAGACCCAGTACTTC. This translates into CASSPGLAREETQYF.